This T cell receptor (beta chain) was profiled in a study of identical twins. The trim removed 4 bases at V and 4 bases at J, leaving 7 bases unmatched. This CDR3 is built from 15 residues. Per the germline V gene, CDR1 is SGDLS and CDR2 is YYNGEE. TCRdb ran MiXCR on the 5' RACE reads and lists one entry per CDR3 protein. This table holds fewer than 800,000 distinct CDR3 sequences, 7.1% found once. Among all donors, each was a healthy Caucasian. This clonotype was seen repeatedly, ten times or more. Its specificity is unknown. Study-wide findings and caveats: Excess low generation probability was seen in twin-shared out-of-frame alpha sequences.

Separately, the same data were catalogued under a study of yellow fever vaccine responses in identical twins. That paper adds: Twins' T cell vaccine responses reportedly looked partly convergent, partly personalized.

The rearrangement links TRBV9 to TRBJ2-3; 9 nucleotides align to TRBD1. Material for sequencing was PBMCs. The TCR comes from a woman between 18 and 29 years old in good health. The DNA for the CDR3 is TGTGCCAGCAGCAACAGGGGGCGCGGGGCAGATACGCAGTATTTT. This translates into CASSNRGRGADTQYF.